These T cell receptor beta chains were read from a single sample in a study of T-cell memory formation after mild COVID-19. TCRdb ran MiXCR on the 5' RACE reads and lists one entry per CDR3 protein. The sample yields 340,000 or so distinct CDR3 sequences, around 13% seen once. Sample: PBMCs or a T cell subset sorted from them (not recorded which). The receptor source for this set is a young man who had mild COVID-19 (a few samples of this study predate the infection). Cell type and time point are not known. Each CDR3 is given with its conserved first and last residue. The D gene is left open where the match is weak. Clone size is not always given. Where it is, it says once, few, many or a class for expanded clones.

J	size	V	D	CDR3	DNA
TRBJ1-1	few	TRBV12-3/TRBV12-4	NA	CASSFSTPRNTEAFF	TGTGCCAGCAGTTTTAGTACACCTAGGAACACTGAAGCTTTCTTT
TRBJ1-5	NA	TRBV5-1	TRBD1	CASSFGDRVDQPQHF	TGCGCCAGCAGCTTCGGGGACAGGGTTGATCAGCCCCAGCATTTT
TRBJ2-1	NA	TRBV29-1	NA	CSVETRAGEQFF	TGCAGCGTTGAAACCCGCGCCGGCGAGCAGTTCTTC
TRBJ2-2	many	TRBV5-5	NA	CASSFSYTGELFF	TGTGCCAGCAGCTTCTCCTACACCGGGGAGCTGTTTTTT
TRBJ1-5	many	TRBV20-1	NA	CSAIGGAGQPQHF	TGCAGTGCTATTGGGGGGGCGGGTCAGCCCCAGCATTTT
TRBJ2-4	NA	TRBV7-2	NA	CASSPTRMGFLAKNIQYF	TGTGCCAGCAGCCCTACTCGGATGGGGTTTCTAGCCAAAAACATTCAGTACTTC
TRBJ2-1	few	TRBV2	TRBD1	CASGLDRGGEQFF	TGTGCCAGCGGATTGGACAGGGGGGGTGAGCAGTTCTTC
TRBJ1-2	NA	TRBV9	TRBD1	CASSRTGFPIDGYTF	TGTGCCAGCAGCCGGACAGGGTTTCCCATCGATGGCTACACCTTC
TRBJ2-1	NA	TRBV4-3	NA	CASSQDFAGPSSYNEQFF	TGCGCCAGCAGCCAAGATTTCGCGGGGCCTAGCTCCTACAATGAGCAGTTCTTC
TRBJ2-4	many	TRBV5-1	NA	CASSLNGENIQYF	TGCGCCAGCAGCTTGAACGGAGAAAACATTCAGTACTTC
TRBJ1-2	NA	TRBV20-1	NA	CSARDGYGYTF	TGCAGTGCTCGGGACGGTTATGGCTACACCTTC
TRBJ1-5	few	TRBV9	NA	CASSVGAGNQPQHF	TGTGCCAGCAGCGTAGGGGCTGGCAATCAGCCCCAGCATTTT
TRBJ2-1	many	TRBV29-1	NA	CSYQRGGSYNEQFF	TGCAGCTACCAAAGGGGGGGCTCCTACAATGAGCAGTTCTTC
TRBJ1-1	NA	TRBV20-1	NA	CSARKQGEAFF	TGCAGTGCCCGTAAACAGGGAGAGGCTTTCTTT
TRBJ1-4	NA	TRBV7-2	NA	CASSLVGGKSNEKLFF	TGTGCCAGCAGCTTAGTCGGGGGAAAGTCTAATGAAAAACTGTTTTTT
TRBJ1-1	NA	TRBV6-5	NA	CASRANMNTEAFF	TGTGCCAGCCGGGCTAACATGAACACTGAAGCTTTCTTT
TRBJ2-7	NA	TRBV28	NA	CASSLSSVGHSYEQYF	TGTGCCAGCAGTTTAAGTAGTGTCGGCCACTCCTACGAGCAGTACTTC
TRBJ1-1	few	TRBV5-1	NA	CASSLEGLPNTEAFF	TGCGCCAGCAGCTTGGAGGGATTACCGAACACTGAAGCTTTCTTT
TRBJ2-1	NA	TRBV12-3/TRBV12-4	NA	CASSLLQFNEQFF	TGTGCCAGCAGTTTATTACAGTTCAATGAGCAGTTCTTC
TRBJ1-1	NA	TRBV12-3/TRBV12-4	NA	CASSSRAKAEAFF	TGTGCCAGCAGTTCGAGGGCGAAGGCTGAAGCTTTCTTT
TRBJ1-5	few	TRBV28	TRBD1	CASSRGPGGNQPQHF	TGTGCCAGCAGTAGGGGGCCTGGTGGGAATCAGCCCCAGCATTTT
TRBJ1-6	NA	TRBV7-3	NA	CASSLGGLPYSPLHF	TGTGCCAGCAGCTTAGGAGGGCTTCCTTATTCACCCCTCCACTTT
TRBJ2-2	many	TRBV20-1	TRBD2	CSARDRQRGTGELFF	TGCAGTGCTAGAGATCGCCAGCGGGGTACCGGGGAGCTGTTTTTT
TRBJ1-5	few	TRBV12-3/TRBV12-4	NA	CASSLYSGYDQPQHF	TGTGCCAGCAGTTTATATTCAGGTTACGATCAGCCCCAGCATTTT